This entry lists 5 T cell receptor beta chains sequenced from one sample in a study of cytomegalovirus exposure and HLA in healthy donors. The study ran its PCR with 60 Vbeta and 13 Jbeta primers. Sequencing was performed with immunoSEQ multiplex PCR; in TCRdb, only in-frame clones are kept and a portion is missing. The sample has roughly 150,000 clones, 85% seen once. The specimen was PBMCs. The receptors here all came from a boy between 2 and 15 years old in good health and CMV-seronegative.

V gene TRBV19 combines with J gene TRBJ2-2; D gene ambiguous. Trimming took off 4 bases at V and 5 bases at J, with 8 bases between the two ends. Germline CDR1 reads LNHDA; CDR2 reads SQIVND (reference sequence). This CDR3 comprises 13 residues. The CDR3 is CASSTSITGELFF. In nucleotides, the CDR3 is TGTGCCAGTAGTACGTCTATAACCGGGGAGCTGTTTTTT. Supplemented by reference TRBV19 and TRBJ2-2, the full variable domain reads DGGITQSPKYLFRKEGQNVTLSCEQNLNHDAMYWYRQDPGQGLRLIYYSQIVNDFQKGDIAEGYSVSREKKESFPLTVTSAQKNPTAFYLCASSTSITGELFFGEGSRLTVL.

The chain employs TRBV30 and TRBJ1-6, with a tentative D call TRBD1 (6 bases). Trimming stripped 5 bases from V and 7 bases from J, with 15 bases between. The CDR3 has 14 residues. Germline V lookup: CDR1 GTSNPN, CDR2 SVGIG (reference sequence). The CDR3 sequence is CAWDRQAVNSPLHF. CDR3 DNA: TGTGCCTGGGACAGACAGGCGGTAAATTCACCCCTCCACTTT.

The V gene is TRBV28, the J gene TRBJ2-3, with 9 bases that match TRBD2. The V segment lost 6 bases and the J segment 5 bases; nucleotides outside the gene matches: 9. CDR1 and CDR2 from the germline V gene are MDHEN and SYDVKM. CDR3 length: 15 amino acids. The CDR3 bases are TGTGCCAGCAGCTATAGCGGGAGAAGGGAAGATACGCAGTATTTT. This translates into CASSYSGRREDTQYF.

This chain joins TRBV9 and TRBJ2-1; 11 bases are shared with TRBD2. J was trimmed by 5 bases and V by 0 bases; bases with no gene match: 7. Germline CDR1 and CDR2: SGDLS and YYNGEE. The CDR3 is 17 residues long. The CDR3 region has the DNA TGTGCCAGCAGCGTAGTGGTAGCGGGAGGGTTAGACAATGAGCAGTTCTTC. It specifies CASSVVVAGGLDNEQFF.

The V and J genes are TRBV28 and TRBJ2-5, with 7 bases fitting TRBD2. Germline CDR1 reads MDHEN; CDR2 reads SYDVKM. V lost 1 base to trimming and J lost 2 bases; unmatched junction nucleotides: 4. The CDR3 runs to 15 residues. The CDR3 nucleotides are TGTGCCAGCAGTTTATTCGGGGGGAAACAAGAGACCCAGTACTTC. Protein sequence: CASSLFGGKQETQYF.